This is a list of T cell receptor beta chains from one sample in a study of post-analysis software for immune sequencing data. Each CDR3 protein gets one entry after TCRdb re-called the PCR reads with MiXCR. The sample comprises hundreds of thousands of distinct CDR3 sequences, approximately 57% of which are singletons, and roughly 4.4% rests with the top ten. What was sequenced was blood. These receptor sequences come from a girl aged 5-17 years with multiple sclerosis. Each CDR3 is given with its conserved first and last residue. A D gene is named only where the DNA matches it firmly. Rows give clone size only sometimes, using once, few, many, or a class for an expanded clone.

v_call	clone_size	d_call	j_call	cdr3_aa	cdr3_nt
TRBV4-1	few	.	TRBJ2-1	CASSRLGAGVNEQFF	TGCGCCAGCAGCCGATTAGGGGCCGGGGTTAATGAGCAGTTCTTC
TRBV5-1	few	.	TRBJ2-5	CASSLYRGREETQYF	TGCGCCAGCAGCTTGTACCGGGGACGAGAAGAGACCCAGTACTTC
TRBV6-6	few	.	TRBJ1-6	CASSYSTSPLHF	TGTGCCAGCAGTTACTCTACCTCACCCCTCCACTTT
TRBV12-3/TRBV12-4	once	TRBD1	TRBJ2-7	CASSLNPTGTDNEQYF	TGTGCCAGCAGTTTGAATCCCACAGGGACAGACAATGAGCAGTACTTC
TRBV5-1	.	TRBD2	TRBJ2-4	CASSLGLAVASQYF	TGCGCCAGCAGCTTAGGCCTAGCGGTCGCCTCTCAGTACTTC
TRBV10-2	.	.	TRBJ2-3	CASRIRETDTQYF	TGCGCCAGCAGGATCCGAGAGACAGATACGCAGTATTTT
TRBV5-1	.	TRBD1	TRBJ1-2	CASSLEGARSYGYTF	TGCGCCAGCAGCTTGGAGGGGGCGCGCAGCTATGGCTACACCTTC
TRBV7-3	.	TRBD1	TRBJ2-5	CASSSTGERETQYF	TGTGCCAGCAGCTCGACAGGGGAGAGGGAGACCCAGTACTTC
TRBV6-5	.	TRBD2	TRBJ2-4	CASSRLAGAGEQYF	TGTGCCAGCAGCAGACTAGCGGGAGCTGGAGAGCAGTACTTC
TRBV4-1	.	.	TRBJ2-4	CASSQDYRTWGNIQYF	TGCGCCAGCAGCCAAGATTACAGGACCTGGGGAAACATTCAGTACTTC
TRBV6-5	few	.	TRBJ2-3	CASSLSGTEWTQYF	TGTGCCAGCAGTTTATCCGGGACCGAGTGGACGCAGTATTTT
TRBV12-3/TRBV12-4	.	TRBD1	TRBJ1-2	CASSLRPRTGRGYGYTF	TGTGCCAGCAGTTTGAGGCCTAGGACAGGGAGGGGATATGGCTACACCTTC
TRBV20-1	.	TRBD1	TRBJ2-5	CSARDDRGGETQYF	TGCAGTGCTAGAGATGACAGGGGAGGAGAGACCCAGTACTTC
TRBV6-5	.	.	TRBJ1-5	CASNSRGVDEHF	TGTGCCAGCAATAGCAGGGGTGTAGACGAGCATTTT
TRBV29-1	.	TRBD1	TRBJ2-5	CSVEIPDRGQETQYF	TGCAGCGTTGAAATCCCCGACAGGGGGCAAGAGACCCAGTACTTC
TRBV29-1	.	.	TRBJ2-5	CSVANRQGGQETQYF	TGCAGCGTTGCTAACCGGCAGGGGGGCCAAGAGACCCAGTACTTC
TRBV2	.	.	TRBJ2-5	CASSQGLSYGTQYF	TGTGCCAGCAGTCAAGGACTCAGTTACGGGACCCAGTACTTC
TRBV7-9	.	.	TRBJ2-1	CASRSGTLNEQFF	TGTGCCAGCAGGTCCGGGACCCTCAATGAGCAGTTCTTC
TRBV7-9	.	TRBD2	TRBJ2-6	CASSLVLAGSGANVLTF	TGTGCCAGCAGCTTAGTTCTAGCGGGGTCTGGGGCCAACGTCCTGACTTTC
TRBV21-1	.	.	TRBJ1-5	CASSKKIRGSRDQPQHF	TGTGCCAGCAGCAAAAAAATCAGGGGGTCTAGGGATCAGCCCCAGCATTTT
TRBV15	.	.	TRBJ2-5	CATSRVGTAGNEQYF	TGTGCCACCAGCAGAGTAGGGACGGCGGGCAATGAGCAGTACTTC
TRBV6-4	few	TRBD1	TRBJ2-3	CASSNGQGEADTQYF	TGTGCCAGCAGTAATGGACAGGGGGAGGCAGATACGCAGTATTTT
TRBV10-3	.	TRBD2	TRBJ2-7	CAISESPGTSHEQYF	TGTGCCATCAGTGAGTCCCCCGGGACTAGCCACGAGCAGTACTTC
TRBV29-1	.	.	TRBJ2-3	CSVDYLGRTDTQYF	TGCAGCGTCGACTATTTAGGTCGCACAGATACGCAGTATTTT